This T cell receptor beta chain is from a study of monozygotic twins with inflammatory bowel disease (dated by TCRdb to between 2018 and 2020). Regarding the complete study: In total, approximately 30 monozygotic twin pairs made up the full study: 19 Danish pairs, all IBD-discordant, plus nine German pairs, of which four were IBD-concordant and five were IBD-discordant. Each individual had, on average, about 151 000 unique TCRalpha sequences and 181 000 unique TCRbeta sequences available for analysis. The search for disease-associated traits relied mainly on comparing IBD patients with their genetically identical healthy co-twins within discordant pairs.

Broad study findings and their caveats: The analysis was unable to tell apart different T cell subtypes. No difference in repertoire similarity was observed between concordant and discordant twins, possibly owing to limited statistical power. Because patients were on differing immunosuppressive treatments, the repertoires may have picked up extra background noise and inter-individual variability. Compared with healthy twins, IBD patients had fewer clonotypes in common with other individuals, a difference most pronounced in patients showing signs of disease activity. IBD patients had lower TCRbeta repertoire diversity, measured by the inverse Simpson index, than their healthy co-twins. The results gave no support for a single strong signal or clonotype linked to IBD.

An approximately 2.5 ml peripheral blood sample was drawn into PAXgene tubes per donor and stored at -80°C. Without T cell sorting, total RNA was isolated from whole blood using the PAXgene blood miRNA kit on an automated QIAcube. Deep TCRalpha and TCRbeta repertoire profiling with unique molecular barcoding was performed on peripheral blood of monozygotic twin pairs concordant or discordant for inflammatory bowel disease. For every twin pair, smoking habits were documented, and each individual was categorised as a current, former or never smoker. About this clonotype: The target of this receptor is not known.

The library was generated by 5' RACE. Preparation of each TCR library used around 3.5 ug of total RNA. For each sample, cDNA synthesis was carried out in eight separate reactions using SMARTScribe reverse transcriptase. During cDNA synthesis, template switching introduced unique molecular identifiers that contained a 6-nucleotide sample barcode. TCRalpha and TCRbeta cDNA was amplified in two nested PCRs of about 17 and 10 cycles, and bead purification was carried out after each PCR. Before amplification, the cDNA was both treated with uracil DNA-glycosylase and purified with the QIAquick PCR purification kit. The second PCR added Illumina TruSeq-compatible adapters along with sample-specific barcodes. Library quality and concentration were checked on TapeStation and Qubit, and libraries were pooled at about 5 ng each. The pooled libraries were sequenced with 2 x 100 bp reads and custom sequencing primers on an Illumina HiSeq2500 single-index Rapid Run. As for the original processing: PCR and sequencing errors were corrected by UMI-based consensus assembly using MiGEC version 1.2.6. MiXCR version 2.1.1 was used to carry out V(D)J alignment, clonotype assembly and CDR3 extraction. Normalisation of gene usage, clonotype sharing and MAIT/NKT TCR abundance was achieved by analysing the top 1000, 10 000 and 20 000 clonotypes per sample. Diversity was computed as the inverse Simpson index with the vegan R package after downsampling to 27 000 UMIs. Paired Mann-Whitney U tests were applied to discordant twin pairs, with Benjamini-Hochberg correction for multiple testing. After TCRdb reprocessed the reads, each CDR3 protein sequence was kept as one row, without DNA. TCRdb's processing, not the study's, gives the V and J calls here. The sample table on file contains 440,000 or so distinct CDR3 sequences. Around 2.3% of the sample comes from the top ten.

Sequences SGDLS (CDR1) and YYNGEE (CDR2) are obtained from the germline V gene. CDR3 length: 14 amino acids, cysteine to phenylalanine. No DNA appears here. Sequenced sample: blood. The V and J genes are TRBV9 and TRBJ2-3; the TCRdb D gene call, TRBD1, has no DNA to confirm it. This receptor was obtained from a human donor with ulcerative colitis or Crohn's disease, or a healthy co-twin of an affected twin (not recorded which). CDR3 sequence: CASTRTGRTDTQYF.